This T cell receptor beta chain emerged from a study of cytomegalovirus exposure and HLA in healthy donors. Study as a whole: The approximately 670 first-cohort repertoires shared a platform with the approximately 120 validation repertoires, as reported in a later analysis. Study outcomes and limitations: Cytomegalovirus-associated TCR beta chains were listed, numbering 150 to 200. Reports described diagnosis of cytomegalovirus status by the classifier as highly specific and sensitive.

As for this clone: The target antigen is unknown.

The donors were part of the validation cohort of roughly 110 subjects. That cohort was separate from the first cohort, which comprised several hundred subjects. The CDR3 spans 16 residues. CDR1 is SGDLS and CDR2 is YYNGEE in the germline V gene. Between the trimmed V and J ends, which lost 0 bases and 0 bases, there was a span of 12 bases. TCRdb keeps only in-frame clones here, not all; method: immunoSEQ multiplex PCR. The data contain approximately 270,000 clones, roughly 87% of them singletons. Sequenced sample: PBMCs. The chain is built from TRBV9 and TRBJ1-1; D is uncertain. The sequence came from a man aged 18 to 29 in good health and CMV-seropositive. This CDR3 reads CASSVAGAAMNTEAFF. CDR3 bases: TGTGCCAGCAGCGTAGCTGGAGCGGCGATGAACACTGAAGCTTTCTTT.